The clone carrying this T cell receptor beta chain has a handful of counts. The antigen is undetermined. As every portion of the isolated RNA was reverse transcribed, the sequencing read expressed TCRB transcripts. Sequenced by immunoSEQ multiplex PCR; TCRdb stores in-frame clones only, minus some. The table lists approximately 200,000 clones, about 9.3% of them singletons. The entry originates in a study of beta chain features in type 1 diabetes. Trimming cost V 5 bases and J 7 bases, with 17 bases left between them. Germline V CDR1 and CDR2: MGHDK, SYGVNS. CDR3 size: 15 residues. The collection from each donor was one heparinised blood draw averaging approximately 110 mL. Whole-study findings and limits: Reduced insertions and increased deletions marked VDJ junctions in type 1 diabetes patients. In comparison with healthy donors, patients had naive, central memory and Treg TCRB repertoires that appeared more similar.

Material: naive CD4+ T cells from blood. The clonotype comes from a woman under 30 in good health. The chain is built from TRBV25-1 and TRBJ2-2; D might be TRBD1 (6 bases). CDR3 coding DNA: TGTGCCAGCAGTCTTCTGGGGGCGCAGAACGGGGAGCTGTTTTTT. Amino acid sequence: CASSLLGAQNGELFF.